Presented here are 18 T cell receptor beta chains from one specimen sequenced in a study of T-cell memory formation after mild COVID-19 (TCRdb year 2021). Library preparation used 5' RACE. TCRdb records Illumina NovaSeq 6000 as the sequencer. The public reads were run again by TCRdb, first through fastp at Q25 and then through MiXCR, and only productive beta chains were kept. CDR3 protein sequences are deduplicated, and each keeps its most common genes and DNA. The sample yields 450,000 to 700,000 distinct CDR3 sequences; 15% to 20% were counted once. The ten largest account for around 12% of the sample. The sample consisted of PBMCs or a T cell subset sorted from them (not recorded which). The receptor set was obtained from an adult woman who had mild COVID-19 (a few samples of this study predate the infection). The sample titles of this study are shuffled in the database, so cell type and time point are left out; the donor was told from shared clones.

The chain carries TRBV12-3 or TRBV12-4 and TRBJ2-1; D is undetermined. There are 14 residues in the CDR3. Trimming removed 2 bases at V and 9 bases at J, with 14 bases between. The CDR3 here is CASSLTELVVEQFF. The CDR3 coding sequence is TGTGCCAGCAGTTTAACGGAGCTGGTGGTTGAGCAGTTCTTC.

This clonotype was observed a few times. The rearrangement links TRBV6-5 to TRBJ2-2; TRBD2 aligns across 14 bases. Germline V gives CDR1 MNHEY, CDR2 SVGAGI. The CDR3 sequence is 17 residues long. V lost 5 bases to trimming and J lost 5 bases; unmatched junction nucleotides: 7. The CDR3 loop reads CASSHTGTSGSTGELFF. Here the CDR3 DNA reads TGTGCCAGCAGTCACACCGGGACTAGCGGGAGTACCGGGGAGCTGTTTTTT.

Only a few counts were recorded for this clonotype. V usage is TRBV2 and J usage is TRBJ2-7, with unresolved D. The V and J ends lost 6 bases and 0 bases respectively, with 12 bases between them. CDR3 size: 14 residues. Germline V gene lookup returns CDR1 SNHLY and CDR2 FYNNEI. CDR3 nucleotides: TGTGCCAGCAGCTCACCGGGCCACTCCTACGAGCAGTACTTC. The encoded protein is CASSSPGHSYEQYF. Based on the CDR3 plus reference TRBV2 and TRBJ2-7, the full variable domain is EPEVTQTPSHQVTQMGQEVILRCVPISNHLYFYWYRQILGQKVEFLVSFYNNEISEKSEIFDDQFSVERPDGSNFTLKIRSTKLEDSAMYFCASSSPGHSYEQYFGPGTRLTVT.

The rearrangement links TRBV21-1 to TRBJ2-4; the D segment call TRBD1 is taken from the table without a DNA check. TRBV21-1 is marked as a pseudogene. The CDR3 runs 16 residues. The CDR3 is CASSNGTALAKNIQYF. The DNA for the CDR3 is TGTGCCAGCAGCAATGGGACAGCTTTAGCCAAAAACATTCAGTACTTC.

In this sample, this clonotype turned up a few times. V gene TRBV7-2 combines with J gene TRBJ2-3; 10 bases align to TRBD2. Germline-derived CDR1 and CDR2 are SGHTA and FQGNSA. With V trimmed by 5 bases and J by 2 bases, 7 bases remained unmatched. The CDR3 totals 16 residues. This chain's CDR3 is CASSPRTSGYTDTQYF. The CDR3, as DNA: TGTGCCAGCAGCCCGCGGACTAGCGGTTACACAGATACGCAGTATTTT.

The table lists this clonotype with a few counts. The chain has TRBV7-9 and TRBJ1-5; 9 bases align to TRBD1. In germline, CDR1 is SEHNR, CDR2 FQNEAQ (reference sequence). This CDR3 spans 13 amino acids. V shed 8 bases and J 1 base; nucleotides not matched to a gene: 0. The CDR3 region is CASGQGSNQPQHF. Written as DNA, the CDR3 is TGTGCCAGCGGACAGGGGAGCAATCAGCCCCAGCATTTT.

CDR3 sequence reads: CSVASGGTLTNTGELFF. For the CDR3, the DNA is TGCAGCGTGGCTAGCGGGGGGACCCTTACGAACACCGGGGAGCTGTTTTTT. The J gene is TRBJ2-2, the V gene TRBV29-1, with 11 bases lining up with TRBD2. The CDR3 is 17 amino acids. J lost 0 bases, V lost 6 bases, and 9 bases had no gene match. Germline CDR1 SQVTM, CDR2 ANQGSEA.

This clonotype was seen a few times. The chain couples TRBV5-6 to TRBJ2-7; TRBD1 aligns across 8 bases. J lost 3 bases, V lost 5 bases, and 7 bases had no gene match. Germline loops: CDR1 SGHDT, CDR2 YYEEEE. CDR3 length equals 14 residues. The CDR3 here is CASSAGTGHYEQYF. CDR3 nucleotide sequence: TGTGCCAGCAGTGCCGGGACAGGCCACTACGAGCAGTACTTC.

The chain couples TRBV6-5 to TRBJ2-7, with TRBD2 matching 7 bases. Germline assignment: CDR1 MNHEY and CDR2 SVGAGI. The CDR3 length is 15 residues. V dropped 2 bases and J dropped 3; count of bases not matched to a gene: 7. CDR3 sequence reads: CASSYGGVAVYEQYF. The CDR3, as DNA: TGTGCCAGCAGTTACGGGGGGGTAGCGGTCTACGAGCAGTACTTC.

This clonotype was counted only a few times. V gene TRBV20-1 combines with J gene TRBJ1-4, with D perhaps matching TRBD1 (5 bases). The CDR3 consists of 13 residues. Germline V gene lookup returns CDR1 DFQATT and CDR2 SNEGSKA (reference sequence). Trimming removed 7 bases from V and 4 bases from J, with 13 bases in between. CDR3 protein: CSGLGTLNEKLFF. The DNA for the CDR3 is TGCAGTGGGTTAGGGACCCTTAATGAAAAACTGTTTTTT.

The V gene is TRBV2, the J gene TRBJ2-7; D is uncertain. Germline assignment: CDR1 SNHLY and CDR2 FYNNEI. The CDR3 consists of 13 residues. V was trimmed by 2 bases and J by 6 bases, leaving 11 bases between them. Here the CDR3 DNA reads TGTGCCAGCAGTGAACAGGTCCCCCGCGAGCAGTACTTC. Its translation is CASSEQVPREQYF.

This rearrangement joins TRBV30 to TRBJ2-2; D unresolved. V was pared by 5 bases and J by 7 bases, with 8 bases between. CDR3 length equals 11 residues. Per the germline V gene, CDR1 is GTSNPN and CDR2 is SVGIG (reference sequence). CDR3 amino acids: CAWGLGGELFF. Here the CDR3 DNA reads TGTGCCTGGGGTCTCGGCGGGGAGCTGTTTTTT.

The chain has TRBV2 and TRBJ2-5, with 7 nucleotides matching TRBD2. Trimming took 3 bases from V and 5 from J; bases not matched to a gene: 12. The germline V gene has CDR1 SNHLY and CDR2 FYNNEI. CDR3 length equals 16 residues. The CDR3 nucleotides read TGTGCCAGCAGTGACTTGAGCGGGGATTGGGGGGAGACCCAGTACTTC. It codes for CASSDLSGDWGETQYF.

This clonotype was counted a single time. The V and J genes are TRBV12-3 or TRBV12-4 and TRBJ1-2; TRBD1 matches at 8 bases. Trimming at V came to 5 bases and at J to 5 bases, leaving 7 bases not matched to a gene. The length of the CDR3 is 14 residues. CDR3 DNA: TGTGCCAGCAGTGCGGGACAGGAGATGTATGGCTACACCTTC. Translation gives CASSAGQEMYGYTF.

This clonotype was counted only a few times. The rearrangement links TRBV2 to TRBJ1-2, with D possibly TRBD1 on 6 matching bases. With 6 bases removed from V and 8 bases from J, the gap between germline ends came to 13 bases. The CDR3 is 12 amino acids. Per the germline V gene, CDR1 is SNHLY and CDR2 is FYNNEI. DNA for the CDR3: TGTGCCAGCAGCAGGACAGCACGGGGCTACACCTTC. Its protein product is CASSRTARGYTF.

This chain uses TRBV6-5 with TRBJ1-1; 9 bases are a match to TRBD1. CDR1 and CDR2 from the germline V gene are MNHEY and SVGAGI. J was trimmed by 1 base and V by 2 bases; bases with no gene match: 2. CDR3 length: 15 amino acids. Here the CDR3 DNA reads TGTGCCAGCAGTTACGCGGGACAGGGGAACACTGAAGCTTTCTTT. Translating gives CASSYAGQGNTEAFF.

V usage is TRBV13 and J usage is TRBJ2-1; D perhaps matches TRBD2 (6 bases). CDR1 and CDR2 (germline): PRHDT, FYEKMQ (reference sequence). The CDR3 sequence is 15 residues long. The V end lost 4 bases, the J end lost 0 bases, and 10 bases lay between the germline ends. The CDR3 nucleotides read TGTGCCAGCAGCTCTAGCGCCCGCTCCTACAATGAGCAGTTCTTC. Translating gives CASSSSARSYNEQFF.

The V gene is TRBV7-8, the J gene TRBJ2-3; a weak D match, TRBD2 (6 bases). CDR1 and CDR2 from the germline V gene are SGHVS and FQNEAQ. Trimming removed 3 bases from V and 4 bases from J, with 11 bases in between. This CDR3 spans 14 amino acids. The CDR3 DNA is TGTGCCAGCAGCTTCGGACTATCTTCAGATACGCAGTATTTT. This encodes CASSFGLSSDTQYF. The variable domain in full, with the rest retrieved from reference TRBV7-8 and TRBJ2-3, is GAGVSQSPRYKVAKRGQDVALRCDPISGHVSLFWYQQALGQGPEFLTYFQNEAQLDKSGLPSDRFFAERPEGSVSTLKIQRTQQEDSAVYLCASSFGLSSDTQYFGPGTRLTVL.